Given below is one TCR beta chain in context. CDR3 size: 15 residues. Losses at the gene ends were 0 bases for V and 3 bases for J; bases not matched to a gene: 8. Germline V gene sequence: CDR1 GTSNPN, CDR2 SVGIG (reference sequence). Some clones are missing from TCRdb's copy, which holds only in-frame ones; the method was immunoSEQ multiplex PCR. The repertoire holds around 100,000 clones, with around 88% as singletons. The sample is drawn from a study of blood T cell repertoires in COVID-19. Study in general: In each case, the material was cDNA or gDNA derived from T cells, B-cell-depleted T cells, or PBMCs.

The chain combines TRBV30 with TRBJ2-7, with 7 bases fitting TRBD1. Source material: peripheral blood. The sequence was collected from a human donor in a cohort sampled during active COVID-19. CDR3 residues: CAWSVGDSNNYEQYF. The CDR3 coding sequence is TGTGCCTGGAGTGTGGGGGACAGCAATAACTACGAGCAGTACTTC. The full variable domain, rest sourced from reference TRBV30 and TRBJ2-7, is SQTIHQWPATLVQPVGSPLSLECTVEGTSNPNLYWYRQAAGRGLQLLFYSVGIGQISSEVPQNLSASRPQDRQFILSSKKLLLSDSGFYLCAWSVGDSNNYEQYFGPGTRLTVT.